This T cell receptor (beta chain) was found in a study of T cell changes during pregnancy in multiple sclerosis. The CDR3 extends over 16 amino acids. J gave up 2 bases and V 1 base, and 6 bases lay outside the gene matches. From germline, CDR1 is SEHNR and CDR2 FQNEAQ (reference sequence). The data were produced by immunoSEQ multiplex PCR, yet TCRdb's version contains in-frame clones alone and is incomplete. This sample yields tens of thousands of clones, of which over 85% are seen a single time; about 2.5% belongs to the top ten. The receptor was derived from a female donor with multiple sclerosis, enrolled in a pregnancy study. The rearrangement joins TRBV7-9 to TRBJ2-7; 9 nucleotides agree with TRBD1. Source: CD8+ T cells from peripheral blood mononuclear cells, taken in the third trimester of pregnancy. CDR3 bases: TGTGCCAGCAGCTTAGTGGGGACAGGGAGGGCCTACGAGCAGTACTTC. It yields the protein CASSLVGTGRAYEQYF. Together with reference TRBV7-9 and TRBJ2-7, the CDR3 gives the full variable domain: DTGVSQNPRHKITKRGQNVTFRCDPISEHNRLYWYRQTLGQGPEFLTYFQNEAQLEKSRLLSDRFSAERPKGSFSTLEIQRTEQGDSAMYLCASSLVGTGRAYEQYFGPGTRLTVT.